The 5 T cell receptor beta chains given below trace back to one sample, sequenced in a study of blood T cells in healthy people across ages. Primed by a sample-barcoded 5' primer and a J-beta primer mix, a second PCR proceeded for about 7 to 12 cycles. Using its own MiXCR run on the 5' RACE reads, TCRdb lists one record per CDR3 protein. Found here are 500,000 to 700,000 distinct CDR3 sequences, approximately 30% of them singletons; the top ten hold approximately 14%. Sequenced sample: blood. The source is an elderly woman in good health.

The table lists this clonotype with many counts. The rearrangement joins TRBV30 to TRBJ2-7; D possibly corresponds to TRBD2 (5 bases). V was trimmed by 3 bases and J by 4 bases, leaving 7 bases between them. Germline CDR1 and CDR2: GTSNPN and SVGIG (reference sequence). The CDR3 consists of 11 residues. This CDR3 reads CAWRGLYEQYF. For the CDR3, the DNA is TGTGCCTGGAGAGGACTGTACGAGCAGTACTTC.

As concerns this clonotype: This sequence may be a read error, since a much larger clone differs from it by one base. The chain joins TRBV9 to TRBJ2-1; 8 nucleotides agree with TRBD2. From germline, CDR1 is SGDLS and CDR2 YYNGEE. With 2 bases clipped from V and 5 bases from J, the junction kept 9 bases outside the gene matches. The CDR3 totals 16 residues. In DNA, the CDR3 is TGTGCCAGCAGCGTGGGACGAGCGGGGGCCGACAATGAGCAGTTCTTC. Its translation: CASSVGRAGADNEQFF.

The J gene is TRBJ1-2, the V gene TRBV30, with D hard to call. The CDR3 is 11 residues long. Per the germline V gene, CDR1 is GTSNPN and CDR2 is SVGIG (reference sequence). Deletions cut 4 bases from V and 2 bases from J, with 5 bases between. CDR3 DNA: TGTGCCTGGACCGGGAACTATGGCTACACCTTC. It is translated as CAWTGNYGYTF.

In regard to this clonotype: The junction shows a germline mismatch at one end, possibly a read error. The rearrangement links TRBV9 to TRBJ1-4, with 7 bases identical to TRBD1. The CDR3 has 15 amino acids. Per the germline V gene, CDR1 is SGDLS and CDR2 is YYNGEE. CDR3 residues: CTSSPDDPGGEKLFF. The CDR3 nucleotides are TGTACCAGCAGCCCAGACGACCCAGGGGGTGAAAAACTGTTTTTT.

The sample holds many counts of this clonotype. J is TRBJ1-2 and V is TRBV4-3, with 8 bases fitting TRBD1. The V gene end was trimmed by 1 base and the J gene end by 8 bases; junction bases not matched to a gene: 6. There are 14 residues in the CDR3. CDR1 and CDR2 from the germline V gene are LGHNA and YSLEER. The CDR3 DNA is TGCGCCAGCAGCCAAGTTCCGGACAGGGCAGGCTACACCTTC. This translates into CASSQVPDRAGYTF.